The entry below gives a single TCR beta chain sequence along with its context. The antigen is undetermined. CDR1 is SGHTS and CDR2 is YDEGEE in the germline V gene. V lost 4 bases and J 2 bases, leaving 17 bases between the germline ends. This CDR3 is 16 amino acids long. These data belong to a study of cytomegalovirus exposure and HLA in healthy donors. Whole-study results and caveats: Researchers reportedly found TCR beta sequences accurately predicted most subjects' HLA-A and HLA-B alleles. A link between a missense DCLRE1C variant and TCR beta V- and J-gene trimming emerged from a later analysis.

In the PCR, 60 Vbeta and 13 Jbeta primers were used. The assay was immunoSEQ multiplex PCR, and TCRdb's table has in-frame clones only and misses some. The sample totals 150,000 to 200,000 clones. The gene calls are TRBV5-8 and TRBJ2-3; TRBD2 might be the D (5 bases). The sequenced sample was PBMCs. The receptor was derived from a boy younger than 18 in good health and CMV-seronegative. The CDR3 DNA sequence: TGTGCCAGCAGCCCTGGAGGATTTCCGTCCACAGATACGCAGTATTTT. This codes for CASSPGGFPSTDTQYF.